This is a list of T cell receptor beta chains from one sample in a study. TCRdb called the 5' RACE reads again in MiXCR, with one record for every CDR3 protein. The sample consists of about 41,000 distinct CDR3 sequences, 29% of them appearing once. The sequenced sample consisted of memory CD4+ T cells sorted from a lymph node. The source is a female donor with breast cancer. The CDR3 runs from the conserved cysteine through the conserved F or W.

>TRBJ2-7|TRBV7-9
CASSPPEGLLAGEQYF
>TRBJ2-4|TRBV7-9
CASSSLQNIQYF
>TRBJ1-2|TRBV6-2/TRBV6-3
CASSYNRDSGDYGYTF
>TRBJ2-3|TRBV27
CASSLGGFSTDTQYF
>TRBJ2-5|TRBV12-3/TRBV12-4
CASRYWTSGNGSAETQYF
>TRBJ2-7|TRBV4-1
CASSQDGGVGRGEQYF
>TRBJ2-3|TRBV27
CASSRRGGGPDTQYF
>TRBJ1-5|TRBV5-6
CASSLAGVQPQHF
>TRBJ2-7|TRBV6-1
CASSERGGYEQYF
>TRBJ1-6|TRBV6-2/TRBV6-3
CASSARTAKDSPLHF
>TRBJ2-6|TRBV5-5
CASSPPGLPSGANVLTF
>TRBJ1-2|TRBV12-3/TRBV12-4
CASSFTREGYTF
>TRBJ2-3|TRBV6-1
CASSEVGGSWYF
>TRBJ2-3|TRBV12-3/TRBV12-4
CASARASGTDSQYF
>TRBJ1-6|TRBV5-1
CASSLAPGSPLHF
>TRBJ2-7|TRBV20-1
CSARVNGGGYEQYF
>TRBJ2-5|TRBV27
CASSYNRERTQYF
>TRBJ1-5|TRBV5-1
CASSPDDNQPQHF
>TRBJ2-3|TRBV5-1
CASSRGADTQYF
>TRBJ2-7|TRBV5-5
CASSHRVARRYEQYF
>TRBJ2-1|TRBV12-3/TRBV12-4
CASSDPGLAGGYSYNEQFF
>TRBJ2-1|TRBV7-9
CASSRDSASYNEQFF
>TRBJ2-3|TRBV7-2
CASSSGLAGTDTQYF
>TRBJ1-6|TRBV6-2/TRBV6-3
CASSYGKNSPLHF
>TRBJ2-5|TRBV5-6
CASSFLTEMGQETQYF
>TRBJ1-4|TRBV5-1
CASSVDPGSYEKLFF
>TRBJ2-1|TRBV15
CATSKASGGLNNEQFF
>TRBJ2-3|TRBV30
CAWSVGDTQYF
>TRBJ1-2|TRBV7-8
CASNPGPGWGYTF
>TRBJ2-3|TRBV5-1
CASSLDFGNVDTQYF
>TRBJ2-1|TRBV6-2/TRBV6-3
CASRLAGGRYNEQFF
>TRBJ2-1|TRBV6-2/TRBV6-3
CASGWRDLFF
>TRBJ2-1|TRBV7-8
CASSLVAGTNEQFF
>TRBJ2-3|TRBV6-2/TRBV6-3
CASSLTSGSRSADTQYF
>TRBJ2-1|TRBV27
CASRLKGLAGPAGNEQFF
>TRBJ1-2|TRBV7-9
CASSVTAGSYGYTF
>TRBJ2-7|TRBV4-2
CASSQDPGGSYEQYF
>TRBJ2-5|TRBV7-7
CASSLGTSGIRETQYF
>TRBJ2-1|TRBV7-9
CASSFRGGNEQFF
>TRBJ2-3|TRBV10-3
CAISEGDIDTQYF
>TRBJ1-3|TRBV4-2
CASSPATAVSGNTIYF
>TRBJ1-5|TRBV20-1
CSATTGTDNQPQHF
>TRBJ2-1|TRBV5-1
CASSLGGTTQNEQFF
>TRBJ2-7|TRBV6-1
CASSEGGAVSEQYF
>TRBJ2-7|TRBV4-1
CASSQEGAAISYEQYF
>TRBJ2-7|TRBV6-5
CASSCGAVVEQYF
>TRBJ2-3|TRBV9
CASSVGSSTDTQYF
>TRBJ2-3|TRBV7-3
CASSSPLGVQSTDTQYF
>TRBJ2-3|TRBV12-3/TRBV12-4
CASSLLAISTDTQYF
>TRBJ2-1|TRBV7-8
CASSVNTWVNEQFF
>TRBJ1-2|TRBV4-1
CASSSPGHRGYTF
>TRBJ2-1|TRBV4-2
CASSQSGLNNEQFF
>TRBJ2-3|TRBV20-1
CSARESGISQYF
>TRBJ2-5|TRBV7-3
CASSSTPRETQYF
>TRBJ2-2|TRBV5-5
CASSLSRAANTGELFF
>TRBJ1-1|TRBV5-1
CASSLGHGTNTEAFF
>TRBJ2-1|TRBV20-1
CSTVNPRANEQFF
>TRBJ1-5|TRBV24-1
CATSDYGDNQPQHF
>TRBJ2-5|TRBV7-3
CASSLNARAETQYF